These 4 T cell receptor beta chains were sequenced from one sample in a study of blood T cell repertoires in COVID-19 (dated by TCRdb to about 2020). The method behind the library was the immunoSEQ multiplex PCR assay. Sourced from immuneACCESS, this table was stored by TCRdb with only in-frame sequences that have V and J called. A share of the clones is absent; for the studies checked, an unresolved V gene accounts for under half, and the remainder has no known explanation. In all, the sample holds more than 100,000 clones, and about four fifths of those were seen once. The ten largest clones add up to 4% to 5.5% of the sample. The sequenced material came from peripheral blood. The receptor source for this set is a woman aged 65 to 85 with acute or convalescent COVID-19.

The CDR3 region has the DNA TGCAGTGCTAGATACTTGGGGGAGCTGTTTTTT. Its protein is CSARYLGELFF. V and J are TRBV20-1 and TRBJ2-2; D not certain. The CDR3 has 11 amino acids. Germline CDR1 reads DFQATT; CDR2 reads SNEGSKA (reference sequence). Trimming left V 2 bases short and J 8 bases short, with 6 bases between.

The CDR3 bases are TGTGCCATCAGTGATACTAGCGCGTACACCGGGGAGCTGTTTTTT. Protein product: CAISDTSAYTGELFF. This chain links TRBV10-3 with TRBJ2-2, with 7 bases fitting TRBD2. This CDR3 is 15 amino acids long. CDR1 ENHRY and CDR2 SYGVKD come from the germline V gene. Trimming cost V 3 bases and J 3 bases; bases outside gene matches: 4.

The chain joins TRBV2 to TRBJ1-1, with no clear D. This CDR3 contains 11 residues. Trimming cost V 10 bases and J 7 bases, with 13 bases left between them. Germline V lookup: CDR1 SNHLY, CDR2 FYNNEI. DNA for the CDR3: TGTGCCACCAACTCGGAGGGTGAAGCTTTCTTT. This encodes CATNSEGEAFF.

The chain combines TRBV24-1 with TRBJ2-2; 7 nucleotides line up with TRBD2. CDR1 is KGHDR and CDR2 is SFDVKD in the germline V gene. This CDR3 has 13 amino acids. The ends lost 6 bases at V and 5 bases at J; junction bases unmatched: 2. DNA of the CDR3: TGTGCCACCAGTCAGGGAGGGACCGGGGAGCTGTTTTTT. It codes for CATSQGGTGELFF.